These 2 T cell receptor beta chains were sequenced from one sample in a study of blood T cell repertoires in COVID-19. TCRdb's table, derived via immunoSEQ multiplex PCR, lists solely in-frame clones and lacks some. The table includes 110,000 or so clones, around 90% detected once. The source material was peripheral blood. These receptors all stem from a human donor in a cohort sampled during active COVID-19.

The J gene is TRBJ1-1, the V gene TRBV5-6, with 10 bases matching TRBD1. Germline assignment: CDR1 SGHDT and CDR2 YYEEEE. The CDR3 is 14 amino acids. The V gene end was trimmed by 4 bases and the J gene end by 7 bases; junction bases not matched to a gene: 7. The CDR3 nucleotides are TGTGCCAGCAGCCGTCTGGGACAGGGGTTTGAAGCTTTCTTT. Its protein product is CASSRLGQGFEAFF. Full variable domain (outside the CDR3, taken from reference TRBV5-6 and TRBJ1-1): DAGVTQSPTHLIKTRGQQVTLRCSPKSGHDTVSWYQQALGQGPQFIFQYYEEEERQRGNFPDRFSGHQFPNYSSELNVNALLLGDSALYLCASSRLGQGFEAFFGQGTRLTVV.

This chain uses TRBV2 with TRBJ1-2; D is uncertain. The CDR3 extends over 14 amino acids. V was cut by 4 bases and J by 2 bases, with 11 bases left in between. Germline assignment: CDR1 SNHLY and CDR2 FYNNEI. CDR3 in DNA: TGTGCCAGCAGTGTGAAAAGAAGCAACTATGGCTACACCTTC. This encodes CASSVKRSNYGYTF.